Below are 5 T cell receptor beta chains sequenced from a single sample in a study of shared clonotypes between healthy human individuals. TCRdb keeps only in-frame clones here, not all; method: immunoSEQ multiplex PCR. The sample lists some 2.4 million clones; under 95% were seen once. Input material: naive CD4+ T cells from PBMCs. Subset: CD45RA+ positively selected. The receptors come from a man younger than 35 in good health. Some clones in this sample may be carry-over from other donors' samples.

The genes are TRBV15 and TRBJ1-4; D gene unclear. The CDR3 consists of 18 residues. Trimming took 0 bases from V and 0 from J, leaving 14 bases between them. Germline loops: CDR1 LNHNV, CDR2 YYDKDF (reference sequence). This CDR3 is CATSREVDFNTTNEKLFF. CDR3 nucleotide sequence: TGTGCCACCAGCAGAGAAGTTGATTTTAATACAACTAATGAAAAACTGTTTTTT.

V usage is TRBV6-1 and J usage is TRBJ2-5; 8 positions agree with TRBD1. Germline-derived CDR1 and CDR2 are MNHNS and SASEGT. This CDR3 has 17 residues. The trim removed 0 bases at V and 5 bases at J, leaving 11 bases unmatched. The CDR3 coding sequence is TGTGCCAGCAGTGAAGCGATACTAGGACAGGGTGAGGAGACCCAGTACTTC. Protein: CASSEAILGQGEETQYF.

The chain couples TRBV29-1 to TRBJ1-4, with D possibly being TRBD1 (6 bases). The CDR3 has 12 amino acids. Germline lookup yields CDR1 SQVTM and CDR2 ANQGSEA. V lost 8 bases, J lost 6 bases, and 13 bases lay in between. The CDR3 spells CSTRAGDEKLFF. In DNA form, the CDR3 reads TGCAGCACCCGGGCAGGGGATGAAAAACTGTTTTTT.

This clone appeared a single time. The chain links TRBV10-2 to TRBJ2-3, with 7 bases that match TRBD1. V lost 8 bases and J lost 4; bases outside the gene matches: 12. This CDR3 region has 15 residues. The germline V gene has CDR1 WSHSY and CDR2 SAAADI. The CDR3 protein is CASARVFGTADTQYF. CDR3 nucleotide sequence: TGCGCCAGCGCAAGAGTATTTGGGACAGCAGATACGCAGTATTTT.

The chain couples TRBV5-4 to TRBJ2-7; 9 bases line up with TRBD1. The V and J ends lost 4 bases and 4 bases, in that order; junction bases with no gene match: 15. The CDR3 is 17 amino acids. The V gene's germline CDR1 is SGHNT and CDR2 YYREEE (reference sequence). CDR3 amino acids: CASSPETGTGLEYEQYF. The CDR3 region has the DNA TGTGCCAGCAGCCCCGAAACCGGGACAGGGTTGGAGTACGAGCAGTACTTC.